Presented here are 21 T cell receptor beta chains from one specimen sequenced in a study of blood T cell repertoires in COVID-19. The method was immunoSEQ multiplex PCR; TCRdb's version includes in-frame clones alone and lacks a portion of them. The sample yields approximately 300,000 clones, 85% seen once. The sequenced sample was PBMCs or T cells enriched from blood (not recorded which). Receptor source: a woman aged 30 to 39 who had been exposed to COVID-19.

V and J are TRBV5-1 and TRBJ2-3; 8 positions match TRBD2. The V segment lost 0 bases and the J segment 3 bases; nucleotides outside the gene matches: 3. CDR1 and CDR2 (germline): SGHRS, YFSETQ. The CDR3 has 15 residues. CDR3 bases: TGCGCCAGCAGCTTGGATGCGGGAGGTACAGATACGCAGTATTTT. Translating it yields CASSLDAGGTDTQYF.

The chain recombines TRBV4-1 with TRBJ1-2; D is perhaps TRBD1 (5 bases). Trimming took off 5 bases at V and 7 bases at J, with 20 bases between the two ends. Germline V gives CDR1 MGHRA, CDR2 YSYEKL. There are 15 residues in the CDR3. The CDR3 coding sequence is TGCGCCAGCAGCGTGGTGGGGCAGGGAGGTGGTGGCTACACCTTC. Translating gives CASSVVGQGGGGYTF.

Only a few counts were recorded for this clone. The rearrangement joins TRBV30 to TRBJ2-1; no reliable D call. The CDR3 is 14 amino acids. Trimming shortened V by 0 bases and J by 2 bases, and 8 bases separated the two germline ends. Germline V gene data show CDR1 as GTSNPN and CDR2 as SVGIG (reference sequence). The CDR3 sequence: CAWSVSITYNEQFF. The CDR3 DNA sequence: TGTGCCTGGAGTGTTAGCATAACCTACAATGAGCAGTTCTTC.

This sequence joins TRBV7-6 and TRBJ2-7; D is uncertain. The V gene's germline CDR1 is SGHVS and CDR2 FNYEAQ. CDR3 length: 13 amino acids. The V end was cut by 2 bases, the J end by 2 bases, with 7 bases between. The CDR3 is CASSLHRAYEQYF. For the CDR3, the DNA is TGTGCCAGCAGCTTACACAGAGCCTACGAGCAGTACTTC.

The chain employs TRBV2 and TRBJ2-5; 9 nucleotides match TRBD2. The CDR3 loop spans 14 amino acids. Germline CDR1 and CDR2: SNHLY and FYNNEI. J lost 7 bases, V lost 3 bases, and 6 bases had no gene match. CDR3: CASSDLAGRGTQYF. The CDR3 DNA reads as TGTGCCAGCAGTGATCTAGCGGGAAGGGGGACCCAGTACTTC.

The V call is TRBV5-4, the J call TRBJ1-2, with 10 bases identical to TRBD1. With 0 bases clipped from V and 0 bases from J, the junction kept 5 bases outside the gene matches. CDR3 length: 17 residues. Germline lookup yields CDR1 SGHNT and CDR2 YYREEE (reference sequence). CDR3 amino acids: CASSLADRGLTNYGYTF. In DNA, the CDR3 is TGTGCCAGCAGCTTGGCCGACAGGGGGCTAACTAACTATGGCTACACCTTC.

This chain connects TRBV19 to TRBJ1-2; D possibly corresponds to TRBD1 (6 bases). With 2 bases removed from V and 7 bases from J, the gap between germline ends came to 17 bases. The CDR3 covers 15 residues. Germline values: CDR1 LNHDA, CDR2 SQIVND (reference sequence). The CDR3 spells CASSISGGASVGYTF. Written as DNA, the CDR3 is TGTGCCAGTAGTATAAGCGGGGGCGCGTCGGTTGGCTACACCTTC. The full variable domain, with the rest looked up from reference TRBV19 and TRBJ1-2, is DGGITQSPKYLFRKEGQNVTLSCEQNLNHDAMYWYRQDPGQGLRLIYYSQIVNDFQKGDIAEGYSVSREKKESFPLTVTSAQKNPTAFYLCASSISGGASVGYTFGSGTRLTVV.

The V gene is TRBV7-3, the J gene TRBJ2-1; 12 bases are shared with TRBD2. The CDR3 has 16 residues. The V segment lost 3 bases and the J segment 4 bases; nucleotides outside the gene matches: 4. CDR1 is SGHTA, CDR2 FQGTGA, per germline. The CDR3 bases are TGTGCCAGCAGCTTGGCGACTAGCGGGGGATACAATGAGCAGTTCTTC. It codes for CASSLATSGGYNEQFF.

J is TRBJ2-7 and V is TRBV7-8; D is unresolved. Germline assignment: CDR1 SGHVS and CDR2 FQNEAQ. The CDR3 totals 13 residues. Trimming took off 3 bases at V and 3 bases at J, with 9 bases between the two ends. In nucleotides, the CDR3 is TGTGCCAGCAGCTTCCGACGAGGCTACGAGCAGTACTTC. Translation: CASSFRRGYEQYF. Full variable domain (rest looked up from reference TRBV7-8 and TRBJ2-7): GAGVSQSPRYKVAKRGQDVALRCDPISGHVSLFWYQQALGQGPEFLTYFQNEAQLDKSGLPSDRFFAERPEGSVSTLKIQRTQQEDSAVYLCASSFRRGYEQYFGPGTRLTVT.

This sequence joins TRBV21-1 and TRBJ1-2; the table's D call TRBD1 went unverified against the DNA. TRBV21-1 is listed as a pseudogene. The length of the CDR3 is 16 residues. The CDR3 sequence is CASSKQTPDRSYGYTF. The DNA for the CDR3 is TGTGCCAGCAGCAAACAAACCCCGGACAGGAGCTATGGCTACACCTTC.

For this clone: In the same sample, other DNA sequences code for this CDR3. The gene calls are TRBV3-1 (or the pseudogene TRBV3-2) and TRBJ1-1, with D unresolved. This CDR3 spans 11 amino acids. V shed 3 bases and J shed 5 bases, with 4 bases lying between them. Germline CDR1 is LGHDT and CDR2 is YNNKEL (reference sequence). Here the CDR3 reads CASSQRTEAFF. CDR3 DNA sequence: TGTGCCAGCAGCCAGAGGACTGAAGCTTTCTTT.

This rearrangement joins TRBV27 to TRBJ1-2; no clear D. V lost 6 bases to trimming and J lost 0 bases, with 8 bases between them. Germline CDR1 and CDR2: MNHEY and SMNVEV (reference sequence). The CDR3 runs 13 residues. The CDR3 nucleotides read TGTGCCAGCAGGTTACGGTCTAACTATGGCTACACCTTC. Translated: CASRLRSNYGYTF.

This chain connects TRBV9 to TRBJ1-2; unclear D gene. The V end was cut by 4 bases, the J end by 3 bases, with 10 bases between. Germline CDR1 SGDLS, CDR2 YYNGEE. There are 13 residues in the CDR3. This chain's CDR3 is CASSSRVDYGYTF. The CDR3 bases are TGTGCCAGCAGCTCGCGGGTTGACTATGGCTACACCTTC.

This chain uses TRBV7-6 with TRBJ2-5, with TRBD2 matching over 13 bases. CDR1 is SGHVS, CDR2 FNYEAQ, per germline. V shed 5 bases, J shed 6 bases, and the junction held 9 bases outside the gene matches. The CDR3 runs 16 residues. CDR3 coding DNA: TGTGCCAGCAGCGTAGAACTAGCGGGAGGGTCGAAGACCCAGTACTTC. Translated, it gives CASSVELAGGSKTQYF.

This clone was picked up one time. The junction does not match germline at one end; this may be a read error. The gene calls are TRBV7-7 and TRBJ2-1, with TRBD2 identical over 13 bases. The CDR3 length is 14 residues. From germline, CDR1 is SSHAT and CDR2 FNYEAQ (reference sequence). Here the CDR3 DNA reads TGTGCTAGCAGCTCAGAGGGACTAGCGGGGGAGCAGTTCTTC. As protein: CASSSEGLAGEQFF.

The V gene is TRBV30, the J gene TRBJ1-6; D gene ambiguous. This CDR3 comprises 12 residues. With 0 bases removed from V and 14 bases from J, the gap between germline ends came to 11 bases. Germline loops: CDR1 GTSNPN, CDR2 SVGIG (reference sequence). CDR3 residues: CAWSVQIGSLHF. The DNA for the CDR3 is TGTGCCTGGAGTGTACAGATAGGTTCCCTCCACTTT.

J is TRBJ2-1 and V is TRBV19; D might be TRBD2 (6 bases). V was trimmed by 6 bases and J by 5 bases, leaving 14 bases between them. This CDR3 region has 14 residues. Per the germline V gene, CDR1 is LNHDA and CDR2 is SQIVND (reference sequence). CDR3 bases: TGTGCCAGTAGGACGGGGAGGAGGAACAATGAGCAGTTCTTC. It specifies CASRTGRRNNEQFF.

The chain has TRBV27 and TRBJ1-2; D is unclear. Germline CDR1 reads MNHEY; CDR2 reads SMNVEV (reference sequence). V dropped 6 bases and J dropped 0 bases, with 14 bases sitting between them. The CDR3 extends over 15 amino acids. In nucleotides, the CDR3 is TGTGCCAGCAGCCTCCGTTGGGGAGCTAACTATGGCTACACCTTC. Translating gives CASSLRWGANYGYTF.

The V call is TRBV2, the J call TRBJ2-5; TRBD1 matches at 7 bases. The CDR3 runs to 14 residues. The V gene end was trimmed by 1 base and the J gene end by 5 bases; junction bases not matched to a gene: 4. Germline V lookup: CDR1 SNHLY, CDR2 FYNNEI. The CDR3 spells CASSEGQGGETQYF. DNA of the CDR3: TGTGCCAGCAGTGAAGGACAGGGTGGGGAGACCCAGTACTTC.

This clone occurred once. V gene TRBV12-5 combines with J gene TRBJ2-3, with TRBD2 identical over 8 bases. V trimming: 4 bases; J trimming: 4 bases; junction bases outside the gene matches: 7. The V gene's germline CDR1 is LGHNT and CDR2 FRNRAP. The CDR3 contains 15 residues. In DNA form, the CDR3 reads TGTGCTAGTGGTTCTTTAGCGGGGATCTCAGATACGCAGTATTTT. It is translated as CASGSLAGISDTQYF. Full variable domain (rest looked up from reference TRBV12-5 and TRBJ2-3): DARVTQTPRHKVTEMGQEVTMRCQPILGHNTVFWYRQTMMQGLELLAYFRNRAPLDDSGMPKDRFSAEMPDATLATLKIQPSEPRDSAVYFCASGSLAGISDTQYFGPGTRLTVL.

The rearrangement links TRBV30 to TRBJ1-1; TRBD1 is a possible D gene (5 bases). CDR3 size: 14 residues. Germline V CDR1 and CDR2: GTSNPN, SVGIG (reference sequence). Trimming removed 2 bases at V and 0 bases at J, with 10 bases between. The CDR3 sequence: CAWSPGLMNTEAFF. In DNA, the CDR3 is TGTGCCTGGAGTCCGGGACTCATGAACACTGAAGCTTTCTTT.